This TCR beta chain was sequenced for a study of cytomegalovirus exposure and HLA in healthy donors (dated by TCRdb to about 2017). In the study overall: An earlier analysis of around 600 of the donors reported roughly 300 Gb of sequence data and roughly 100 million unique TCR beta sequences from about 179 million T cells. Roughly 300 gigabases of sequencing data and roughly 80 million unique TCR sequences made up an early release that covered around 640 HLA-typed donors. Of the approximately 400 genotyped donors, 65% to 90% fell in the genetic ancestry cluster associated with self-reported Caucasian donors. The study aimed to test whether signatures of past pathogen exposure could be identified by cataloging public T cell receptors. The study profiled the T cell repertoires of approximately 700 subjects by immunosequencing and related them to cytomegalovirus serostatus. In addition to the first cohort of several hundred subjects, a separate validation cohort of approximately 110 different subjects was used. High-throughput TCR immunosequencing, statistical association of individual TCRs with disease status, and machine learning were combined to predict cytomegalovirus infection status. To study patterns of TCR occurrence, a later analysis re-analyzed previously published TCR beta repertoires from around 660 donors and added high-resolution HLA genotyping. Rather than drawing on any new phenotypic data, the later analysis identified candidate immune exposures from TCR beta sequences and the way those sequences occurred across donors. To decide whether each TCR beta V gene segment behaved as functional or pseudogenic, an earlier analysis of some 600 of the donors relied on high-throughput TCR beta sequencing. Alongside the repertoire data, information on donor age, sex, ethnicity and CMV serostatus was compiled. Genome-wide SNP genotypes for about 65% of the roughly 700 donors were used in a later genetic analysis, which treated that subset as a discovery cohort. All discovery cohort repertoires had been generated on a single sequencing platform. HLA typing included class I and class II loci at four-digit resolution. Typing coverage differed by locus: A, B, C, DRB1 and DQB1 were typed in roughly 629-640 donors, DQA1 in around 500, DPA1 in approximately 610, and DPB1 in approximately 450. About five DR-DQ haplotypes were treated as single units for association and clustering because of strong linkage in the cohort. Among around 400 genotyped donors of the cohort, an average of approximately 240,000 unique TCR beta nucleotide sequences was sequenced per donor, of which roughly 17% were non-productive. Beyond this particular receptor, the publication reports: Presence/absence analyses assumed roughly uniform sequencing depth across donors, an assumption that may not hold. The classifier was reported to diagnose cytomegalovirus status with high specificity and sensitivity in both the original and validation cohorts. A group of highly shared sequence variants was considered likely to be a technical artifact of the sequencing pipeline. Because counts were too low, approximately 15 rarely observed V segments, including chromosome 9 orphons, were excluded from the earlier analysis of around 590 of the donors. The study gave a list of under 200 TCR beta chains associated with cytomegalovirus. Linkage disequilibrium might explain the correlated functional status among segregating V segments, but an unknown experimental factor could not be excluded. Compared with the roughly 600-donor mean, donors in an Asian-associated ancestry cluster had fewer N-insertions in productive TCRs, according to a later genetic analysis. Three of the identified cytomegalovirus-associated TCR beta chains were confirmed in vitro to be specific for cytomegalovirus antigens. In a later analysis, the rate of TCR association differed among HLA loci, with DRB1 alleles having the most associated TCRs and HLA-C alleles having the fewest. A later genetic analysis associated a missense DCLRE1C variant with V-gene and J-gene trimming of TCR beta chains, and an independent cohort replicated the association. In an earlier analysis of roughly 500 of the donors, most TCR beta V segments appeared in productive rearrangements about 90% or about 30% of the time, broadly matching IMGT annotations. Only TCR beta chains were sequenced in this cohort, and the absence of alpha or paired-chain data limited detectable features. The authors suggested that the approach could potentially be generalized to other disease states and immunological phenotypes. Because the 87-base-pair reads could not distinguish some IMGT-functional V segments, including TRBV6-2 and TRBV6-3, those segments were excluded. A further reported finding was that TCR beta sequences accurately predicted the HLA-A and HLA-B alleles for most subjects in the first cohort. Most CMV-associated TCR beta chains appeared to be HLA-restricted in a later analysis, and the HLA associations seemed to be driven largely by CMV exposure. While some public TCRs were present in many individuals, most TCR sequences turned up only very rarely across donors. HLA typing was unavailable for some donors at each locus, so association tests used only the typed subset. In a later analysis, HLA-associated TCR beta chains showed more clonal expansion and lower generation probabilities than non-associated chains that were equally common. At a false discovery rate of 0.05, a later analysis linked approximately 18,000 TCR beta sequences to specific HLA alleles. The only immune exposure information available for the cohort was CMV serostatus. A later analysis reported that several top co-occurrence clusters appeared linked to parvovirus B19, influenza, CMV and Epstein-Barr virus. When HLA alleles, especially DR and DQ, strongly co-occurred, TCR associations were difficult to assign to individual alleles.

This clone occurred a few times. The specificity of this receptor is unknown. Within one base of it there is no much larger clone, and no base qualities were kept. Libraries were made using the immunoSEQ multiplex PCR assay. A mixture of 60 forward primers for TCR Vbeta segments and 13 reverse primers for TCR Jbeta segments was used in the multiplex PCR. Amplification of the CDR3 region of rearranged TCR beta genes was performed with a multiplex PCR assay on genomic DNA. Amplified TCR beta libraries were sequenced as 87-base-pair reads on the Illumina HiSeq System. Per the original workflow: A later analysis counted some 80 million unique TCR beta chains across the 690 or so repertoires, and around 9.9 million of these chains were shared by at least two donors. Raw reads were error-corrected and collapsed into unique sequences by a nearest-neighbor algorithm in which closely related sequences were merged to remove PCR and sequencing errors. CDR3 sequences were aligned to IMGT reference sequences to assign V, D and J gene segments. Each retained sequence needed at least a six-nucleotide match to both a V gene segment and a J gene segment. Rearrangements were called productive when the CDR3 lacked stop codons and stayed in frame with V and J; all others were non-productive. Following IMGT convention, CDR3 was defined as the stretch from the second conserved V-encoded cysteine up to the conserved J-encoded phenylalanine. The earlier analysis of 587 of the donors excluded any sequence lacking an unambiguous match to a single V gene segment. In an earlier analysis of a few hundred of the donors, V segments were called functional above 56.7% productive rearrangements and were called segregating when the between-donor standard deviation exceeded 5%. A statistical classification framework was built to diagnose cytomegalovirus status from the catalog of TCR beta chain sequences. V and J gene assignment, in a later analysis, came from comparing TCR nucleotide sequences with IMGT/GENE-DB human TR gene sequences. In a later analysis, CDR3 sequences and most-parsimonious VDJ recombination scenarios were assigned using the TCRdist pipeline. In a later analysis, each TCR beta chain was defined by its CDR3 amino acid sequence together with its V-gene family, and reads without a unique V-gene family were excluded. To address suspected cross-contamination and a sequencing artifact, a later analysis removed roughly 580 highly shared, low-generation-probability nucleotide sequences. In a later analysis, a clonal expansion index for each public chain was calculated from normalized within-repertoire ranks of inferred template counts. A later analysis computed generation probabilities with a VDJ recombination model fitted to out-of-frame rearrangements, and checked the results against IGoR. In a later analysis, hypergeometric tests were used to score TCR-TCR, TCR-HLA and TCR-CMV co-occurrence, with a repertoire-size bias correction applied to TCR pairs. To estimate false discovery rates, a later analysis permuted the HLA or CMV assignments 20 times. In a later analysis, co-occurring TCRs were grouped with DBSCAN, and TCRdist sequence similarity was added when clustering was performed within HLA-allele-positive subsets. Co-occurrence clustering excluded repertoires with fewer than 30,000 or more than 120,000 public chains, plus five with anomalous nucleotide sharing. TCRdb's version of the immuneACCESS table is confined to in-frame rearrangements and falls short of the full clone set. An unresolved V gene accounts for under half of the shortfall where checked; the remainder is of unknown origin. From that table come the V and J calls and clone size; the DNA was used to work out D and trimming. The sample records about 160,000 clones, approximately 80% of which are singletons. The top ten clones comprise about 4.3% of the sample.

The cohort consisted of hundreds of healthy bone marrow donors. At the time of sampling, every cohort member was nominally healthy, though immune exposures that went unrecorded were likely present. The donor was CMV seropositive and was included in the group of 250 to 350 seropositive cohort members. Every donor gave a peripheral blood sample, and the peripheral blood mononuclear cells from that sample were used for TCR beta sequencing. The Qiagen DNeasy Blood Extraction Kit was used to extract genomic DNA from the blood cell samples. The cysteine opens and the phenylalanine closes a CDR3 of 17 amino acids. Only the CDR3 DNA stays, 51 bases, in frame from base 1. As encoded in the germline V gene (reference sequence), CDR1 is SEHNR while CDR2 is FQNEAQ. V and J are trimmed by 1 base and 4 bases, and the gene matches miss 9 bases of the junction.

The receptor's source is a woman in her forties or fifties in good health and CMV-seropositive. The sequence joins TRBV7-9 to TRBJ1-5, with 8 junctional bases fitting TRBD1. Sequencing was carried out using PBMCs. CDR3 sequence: CASSLETGQGWNQPQHF. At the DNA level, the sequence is TGTGCCAGCAGCTTAGAGACTGGACAGGGATGGAATCAGCCCCAGCATTTT.